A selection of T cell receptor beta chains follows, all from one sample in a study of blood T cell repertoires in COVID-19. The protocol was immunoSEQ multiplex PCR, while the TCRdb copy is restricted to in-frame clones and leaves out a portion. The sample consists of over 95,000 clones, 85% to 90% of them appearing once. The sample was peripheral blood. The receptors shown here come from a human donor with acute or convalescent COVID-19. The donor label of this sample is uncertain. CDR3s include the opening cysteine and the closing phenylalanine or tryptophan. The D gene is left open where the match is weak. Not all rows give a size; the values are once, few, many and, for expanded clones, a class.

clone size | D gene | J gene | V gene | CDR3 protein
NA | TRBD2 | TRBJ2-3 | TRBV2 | CASERGNRGTDTQYF
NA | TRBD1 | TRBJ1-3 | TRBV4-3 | CASSHSKTGGADAVGNTIYF
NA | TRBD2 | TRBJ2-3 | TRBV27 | CASSLVLRSGNTDTQYF
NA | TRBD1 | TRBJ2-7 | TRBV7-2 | CASSLVDRGEQYF
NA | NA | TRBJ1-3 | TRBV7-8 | CASSPYRILPGEVSGNTIYF
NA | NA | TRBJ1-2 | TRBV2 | CASSSTVRESGYTF
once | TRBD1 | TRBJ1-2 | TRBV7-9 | CASSQGQGTRYGYTF
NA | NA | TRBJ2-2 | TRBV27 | CASSPVARNTGELFF
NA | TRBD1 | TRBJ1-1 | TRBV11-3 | CASSTGGEALEAFF
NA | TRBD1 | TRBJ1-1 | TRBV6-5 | CASSYHGTGFEAFF
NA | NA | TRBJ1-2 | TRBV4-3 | CASSPRELGSVGYTF
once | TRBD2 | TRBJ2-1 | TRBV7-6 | CASSLARGYEQFF
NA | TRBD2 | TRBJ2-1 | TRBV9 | CASSVDLRGGDNEQFF